Listed here are 17 T cell receptor beta chains from one sample, sequenced in a study of CD8 T cells in Susac syndrome. The RNA input was about 0.5 to 1 ug, and it was reverse transcribed with random hexamers. TCRdb re-analysed the immunoSEQ multiplex PCR reads in MiXCR, keeping a single row per CDR3 protein. In the table there are about 200,000 distinct CDR3 sequences, about 95% of which are singletons. Sample: CD4+ T cells from PBMCs. Every receptor here comes from a human donor with multiple sclerosis.

The chain couples TRBV20-1 to TRBJ2-3; D is uncertain. The CDR3 runs 13 residues. The germline V and J ends were trimmed by 1 base and 4 bases, with 9 bases remaining between them. Per the germline V gene, CDR1 is DFQATT and CDR2 is SNEGSKA (reference sequence). CDR3 protein: CSARVPAPDTQYF. The CDR3 DNA is TGCAGTGCTAGAGTCCCCGCGCCAGATACGCAGTATTTT.

This rearrangement joins TRBV15 to TRBJ1-5, with a tentative D call TRBD1 (6 bases). V lost 5 bases, J lost 6 bases, and 20 bases lay in between. The CDR3 contains 16 residues. CDR1 and CDR2 from the germline V gene are LNHNV and YYDKDF (reference sequence). The CDR3 DNA reads as TGTGCCACCAGCCGTTCCTTGGGGGGGGCGGGTCAGCCCCAGCATTTT. As protein: CATSRSLGGAGQPQHF. Full variable domain (rest looked up from reference TRBV15 and TRBJ1-5): DAMVIQNPRYQVTQFGKPVTLSCSQTLNHNVMYWYQQKSSQAPKLLFHYYDKDFNNEADTPDNFQSRRPNTSFCFLDIRSPGLGDTAMYLCATSRSLGGAGQPQHFGDGTRLSIL.

The chain has TRBV30 and TRBJ2-5; 8 nucleotides match TRBD2. The CDR3 covers 15 residues. V lost 1 base, J lost 3 bases, and 7 bases stayed unmatched. Germline CDR1 is GTSNPN and CDR2 is SVGIG (reference sequence). The CDR3 bases are TGTGCCTGGAGTGGGTCAACGGGGGGGAAAGAGACCCAGTACTTC. This sequence encodes CAWSGSTGGKETQYF.

This clonotype has only one observation. The chain couples TRBV30 to TRBJ1-1; D remains ambiguous. This CDR3 is 12 amino acids long. CDR1 GTSNPN and CDR2 SVGIG come from the germline V gene (reference sequence). V was cut by 8 bases and J by 2 bases, with 12 bases left in between. The CDR3 reads CALRVFNTEAFF. CDR3 DNA: TGTGCCCTCCGGGTCTTCAACACTGAAGCTTTCTTT.

This clonotype was detected only once. The chain is built from TRBV9 and TRBJ2-1; D call uncertain. This CDR3 region has 13 residues. Germline values: CDR1 SGDLS, CDR2 YYNGEE. Trimming pared 4 bases from V and 4 bases from J, leaving 9 bases between. DNA for the CDR3: TGTGCCAGCAGCTATTCCCCATACAATGAGCAGTTCTTC. Translating gives CASSYSPYNEQFF. Based on the CDR3 plus reference TRBV9 and TRBJ2-1, the full variable domain is DSGVTQTPKHLITATGQRVTLRCSPRSGDLSVYWYQQSLDQGLQFLIQYYNGEERAKGNILERFSAQQFPDLHSELNLSSLELGDSALYFCASSYSPYNEQFFGPGTRLTVL.

The chain recombines TRBV9 with TRBJ2-5; TRBD1 matches at 9 bases. CDR1 is SGDLS, CDR2 YYNGEE, per germline. Germline trimming cut 2 bases from V and 5 bases from J; bases unmatched to any gene: 4. The CDR3 consists of 14 residues. CDR3 region: CASSVDRGMETQYF. DNA for the CDR3: TGTGCCAGCAGCGTCGACAGGGGGATGGAGACCCAGTACTTC.

The chain links TRBV20-1 to TRBJ2-2; D unresolved. Germline V lookup: CDR1 DFQATT, CDR2 SNEGSKA (reference sequence). The CDR3 is 14 residues long. V lost 3 bases to trimming and J lost 7 bases, with 15 bases between them. The CDR3 is CSASNLVADGELFF. The CDR3 DNA reads as TGCAGTGCTAGCAACCTAGTTGCGGACGGGGAGCTGTTTTTT.

This rearrangement joins TRBV20-1 to TRBJ2-5, with TRBD2 identical over 8 bases. V shed 6 bases, J shed 5 bases, and the junction held 8 bases outside the gene matches. The CDR3 contains 13 residues. CDR1 and CDR2 from the germline V gene are DFQATT and SNEGSKA (reference sequence). CDR3 sequence reads: CSARAGVGETQYF. In DNA, the CDR3 is TGCAGTGCCCGAGCGGGGGTAGGGGAGACCCAGTACTTC.

The chain recombines TRBV3-1 with TRBJ2-7, with D perhaps TRBD1 or TRBD2 (5 bases each). The germline V gene has CDR1 LGHDT and CDR2 YNNKEL (reference sequence). V was trimmed by 4 bases and J by 4 bases, leaving 20 bases between them. This CDR3 is 16 amino acids long. CDR3 nucleotides: TGTGCCAGCAGCCCCACGGGGCTCCACCAGGGTTACGAGCAGTACTTC. This encodes CASSPTGLHQGYEQYF.

This rearrangement joins TRBV20-1 to TRBJ1-6, with 8 nucleotides matching TRBD1. V shed 0 bases and J 10 bases; nucleotides not matched to a gene: 8. The germline V gene has CDR1 DFQATT and CDR2 SNEGSKA (reference sequence). The CDR3 extends over 15 amino acids. Here the CDR3 reads CSARDGQGLHSPLHF. CDR3 in DNA: TGCAGTGCTAGAGATGGACAGGGCCTTCACTCACCCCTCCACTTT.

The chain couples TRBV12-3 or TRBV12-4 to TRBJ1-5; TRBD1 matches at 8 bases. Trimming took 10 bases from V and 3 from J; bases not matched to a gene: 17. The CDR3 sequence is 17 residues long. The CDR3 here is CATDSGQGTWDNQPQHF. As DNA, the CDR3 is TGTGCCACCGATTCCGGACAGGGAACATGGGACAATCAGCCCCAGCATTTT.

This chain links TRBV7-9 with TRBJ2-1; D call uncertain. V lost 11 bases to trimming and J lost 3 bases, with 8 bases between them. This CDR3 is 11 amino acids long. Per the germline V gene, CDR1 is SEHNR and CDR2 is FQNEAQ (reference sequence). In nucleotides, the CDR3 is TGTGCCTCCGAGAGCTACAATGAGCAGTTCTTC. Protein sequence: CASESYNEQFF.

The chain recombines TRBV3-1 with TRBJ2-1; D unclear. The CDR3 contains 14 residues. Germline V lookup: CDR1 LGHDT, CDR2 YNNKEL (reference sequence). Trimming removed 1 base at V and 8 bases at J, with 12 bases between. The chain's CDR3 is CASSQAVVVHEQFF. CDR3 bases: TGTGCCAGCAGCCAAGCGGTTGTGGTCCATGAGCAGTTCTTC.

This clonotype was recorded only once. The chain recombines TRBV20-1 with TRBJ1-5; unclear D gene. V was pared by 0 bases and J by 4 bases, with 10 bases between. Germline V gene data show CDR1 as DFQATT and CDR2 as SNEGSKA (reference sequence). The CDR3 is 14 residues long. CDR3 loop: CSARDTSGNQPQHF. The DNA of the CDR3 is TGCAGTGCTAGAGATACATCGGGAAATCAGCCCCAGCATTTT.

The V call is TRBV20-1, the J call TRBJ2-7; the D gene could be TRBD1 or TRBD2 (5 bases each). This CDR3 region has 13 residues. The V end lost 2 bases, the J end lost 5 bases, and 13 bases lay between the germline ends. The germline V gene encodes CDR1 DFQATT and CDR2 SNEGSKA (reference sequence). CDR3 bases: TGCAGTGCTAGATCCGGGGCAGAGGACGAGCAGTACGTC. It yields the protein CSARSGAEDEQYV.

The chain combines TRBV5-1 with TRBJ1-2, with 9 bases lining up with TRBD1. This CDR3 spans 14 amino acids. V shed 1 base and J 5 bases; nucleotides not matched to a gene: 3. The germline gives CDR1 SGHRS, CDR2 YFSETQ. The CDR3 loop is CASSLSGTGYGYTF. The CDR3 nucleotides are TGCGCCAGCAGCTTGTCTGGGACAGGGTATGGCTACACCTTC.

This rearrangement joins TRBV25-1 to TRBJ2-3; D not resolved. The ends were cut back, 3 bases at V and 4 bases at J, with 8 bases in the middle. The germline CDR1 and CDR2 sequences are MGHDK and SYGVNS. The CDR3 consists of 13 residues. Written as DNA, the CDR3 is TGTGCCAGCAGTGAGTTTGCCCCAGATACGCAGTATTTT. The encoded protein is CASSEFAPDTQYF. Full variable domain (rest looked up from reference TRBV25-1 and TRBJ2-3): EADIYQTPRYLVIGTGKKITLECSQTMGHDKMYWYQQDPGMELHLIHYSYGVNSTEKGDLSSESTVSRIRTEHFPLTLESARPSHTSQYLCASSEFAPDTQYFGPGTRLTVL.